Presented here are 6 T cell receptor beta chains from one specimen sequenced in a study of identical twins (dated by TCRdb to the mid-2010s). The receptor library was made with 5' RACE. Sequencing instrument: Illumina HiSeq 2000. The public sequencing data were trimmed at Q25 with fastp and processed into clonotypes with MiXCR by TCRdb, which kept only in-frame beta chains. Every distinct CDR3 protein forms one entry, paired with its most common genes and DNA. The sample table lists about 810,000 distinct CDR3 sequences, around an eighth of them with a count of one. Around 1.6% of the sample comes from the top ten. This sample was shared with a second study, whose subject was yellow fever vaccine responses in identical twins.

The specimen was PBMCs. All receptors come from a woman younger than 30 in good health.

J is TRBJ2-3 and V is TRBV3-1; perhaps TRBD2 as D (6 bases). The length of the CDR3 is 16 residues. The germline V gene encodes CDR1 LGHDT and CDR2 YNNKEL (reference sequence). V was clipped by 3 bases and J by 0 bases, with 13 bases between them. CDR3 coding DNA: TGTGCCAGCAGCCAGGCCACTAGCTTTAGCACAGATACGCAGTATTTT. Amino acid sequence: CASSQATSFSTDTQYF.

This clonotype occurred many times. The rearrangement uses TRBV5-1 and TRBJ1-4; D remains unclear. The germline V and J ends were trimmed by 0 bases and 4 bases, with 13 bases remaining between them. The germline V gene has CDR1 SGHRS and CDR2 YFSETQ. The CDR3 is made up of 16 amino acids. The CDR3 is CASSLANGWDNEKLFF. In DNA form, the CDR3 reads TGCGCCAGCAGCTTGGCCAACGGATGGGATAATGAAAAACTGTTTTTT.

The chain uses TRBV20-1 and TRBJ2-1; 7 bases agree with TRBD2. The CDR3 is 15 amino acids. J was trimmed by 3 bases and V by 2 bases; bases with no gene match: 7. Germline CDR1 and CDR2: DFQATT and SNEGSKA (reference sequence). The CDR3 DNA sequence: TGCAGTGCTAGACCCGGCGGGGGACGCTACAATGAGCAGTTCTTC. Protein: CSARPGGGRYNEQFF.

This chain connects TRBV20-1 to TRBJ1-4; D gene uncertain. Trimming shortened V by 5 bases and J by 0 bases, and 13 bases separated the two germline ends. CDR3 length equals 15 residues. The germline CDR1 and CDR2 sequences are DFQATT and SNEGSKA (reference sequence). DNA for the CDR3: TGCAGTGCTCCGAGGCCCCCGGCAACTAATGAAAAACTGTTTTTT. It specifies CSAPRPPATNEKLFF.

A few counts support this clonotype. The chain uses TRBV12-3 or TRBV12-4 and TRBJ2-1; D might be TRBD1 (7 bases). The V gene lost 7 bases and the J gene lost 9 bases, with 22 bases spanning the gap. This CDR3 contains 15 residues. The CDR3 region is CASIPQLAGDSEQFF. CDR3 nucleotides: TGTGCCAGCATCCCCCAACTAGCCGGGGACAGTGAGCAGTTCTTC.

This clonotype was counted between two and nine times. The genes are TRBV3-1 and TRBJ2-1; 11 positions match TRBD2. Germline lookup yields CDR1 LGHDT and CDR2 YNNKEL (reference sequence). This CDR3 comprises 16 residues. V dropped 0 bases and J dropped 6; count of bases not matched to a gene: 4. CDR3 bases: TGTGCCAGCAGCCAAGATAACCTAGCGGGAGGCAATGAGCAGTTCTTC. Translation gives CASSQDNLAGGNEQFF.